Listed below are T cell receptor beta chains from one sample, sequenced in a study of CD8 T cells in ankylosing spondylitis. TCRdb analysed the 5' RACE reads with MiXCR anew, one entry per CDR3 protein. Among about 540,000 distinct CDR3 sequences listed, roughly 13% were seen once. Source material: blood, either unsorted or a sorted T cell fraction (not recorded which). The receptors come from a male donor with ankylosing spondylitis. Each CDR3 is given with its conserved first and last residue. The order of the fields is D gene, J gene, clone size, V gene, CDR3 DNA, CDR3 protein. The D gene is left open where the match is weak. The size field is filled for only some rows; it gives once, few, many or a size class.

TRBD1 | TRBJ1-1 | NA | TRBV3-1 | TGTGCCAGCAGCCTACAGGGGCGCAGGACTGAAGCTTTCTTT | CASSLQGRRTEAFF
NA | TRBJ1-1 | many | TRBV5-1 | TGCGCCAGCAGCTTGGCGGGTTTGATTGGGAGCACTGAAGCTTTCTTT | CASSLAGLIGSTEAFF
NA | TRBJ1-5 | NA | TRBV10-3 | TGTGCCACCACGGGGGCGGTGAATCAGCCCCAGCATTTT | CATTGAVNQPQHF
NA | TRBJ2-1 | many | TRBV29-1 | TGCAGCGTCCTCCCTACCTCCTACAATGAGCAGTTCTTC | CSVLPTSYNEQFF
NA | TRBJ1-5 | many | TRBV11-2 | TGTGCCAGCAGCTTAGATCCGGCAGTAGATCAGCCCCAGCATTTT | CASSLDPAVDQPQHF
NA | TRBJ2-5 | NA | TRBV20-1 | TGCAGTGCCGGGACTCGGCAAGAGACCCAGTACTTC | CSAGTRQETQYF
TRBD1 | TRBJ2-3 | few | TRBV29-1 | TGCAGCGTTGCACCAGACAGGGGATACACAGATACGCAGTATTTT | CSVAPDRGYTDTQYF
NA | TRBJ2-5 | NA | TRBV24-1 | TGTGCCACCAGTGACCCCCAGACCCCAAAGCGGGAGACCCAGTACTTC | CATSDPQTPKRETQYF
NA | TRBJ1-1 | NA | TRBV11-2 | TGTGCCAGCAGCCGCCAGGCAGATCCGAACACTGAAGCTTTCTTT | CASSRQADPNTEAFF
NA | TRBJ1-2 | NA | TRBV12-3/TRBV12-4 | TGTGCCAGCAGTGTAGACAGGTTCGCGGAATACACCTTC | CASSVDRFAEYTF
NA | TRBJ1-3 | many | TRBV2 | TGTGCCAGCAGTGAACAGGGCTCTGGAAACACCATATATTTT | CASSEQGSGNTIYF
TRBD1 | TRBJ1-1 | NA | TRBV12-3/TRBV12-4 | TGTGCCAGCAGTATGCCGGGACAGAGCTCGAACACTGAAGCTTTCTTT | CASSMPGQSSNTEAFF
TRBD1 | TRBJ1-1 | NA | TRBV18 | TGTGCCAGCTCACCGGACAGGGAAGGCACTGAAGCTTTCTTT | CASSPDREGTEAFF
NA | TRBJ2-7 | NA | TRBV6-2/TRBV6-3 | TGTGCCAGCAGTTACCCCCGTGGGGTCCCCCACGAGCAGTACTTC | CASSYPRGVPHEQYF
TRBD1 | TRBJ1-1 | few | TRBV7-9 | TGTGCCAGCAGCCCCCGACAGGGGGGAGCATTCACTGAAGCTTTCTTT | CASSPRQGGAFTEAFF
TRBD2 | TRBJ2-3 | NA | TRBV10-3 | TGTGTCTTATATTCGGGGGGAAGGGATACGCAGTATTTT | CVLYSGGRDTQYF
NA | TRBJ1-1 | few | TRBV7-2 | TGTGCCAGCAGCTTAAGGGGAGGGCTGATCACTGAAGCTTTCTTT | CASSLRGGLITEAFF
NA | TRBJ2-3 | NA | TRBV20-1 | TGCAGTGCTAGAGACCCCCTCGGCACAGATACGCAGTATTTT | CSARDPLGTDTQYF
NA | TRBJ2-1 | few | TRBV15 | TGTGCCACCCGCGAGGGGAACAATGAGCAGTTCTTC | CATREGNNEQFF
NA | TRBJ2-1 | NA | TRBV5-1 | TGCGCCAGCACCAGAGGAGAGAGGAATGAGCAGTTCTTC | CASTRGERNEQFF
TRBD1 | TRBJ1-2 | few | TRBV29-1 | TGCAGCGCCTCAGGGGGCAATGGCTACACCTTC | CSASGGNGYTF
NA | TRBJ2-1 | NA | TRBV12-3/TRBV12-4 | TGTGCCAGCAGTTGGGGCCTAGGCTTCAATGAGCAGTTCTTC | CASSWGLGFNEQFF
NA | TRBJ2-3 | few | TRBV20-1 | TGCAGTGCTAGGTTGGGCCCCACAGATACGCAGTATTTT | CSARLGPTDTQYF
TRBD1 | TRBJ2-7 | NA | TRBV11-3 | TGTGCCAGCAGCTTAACCGGGACAGGGGAGAGCGAGCAGTACTTC | CASSLTGTGESEQYF
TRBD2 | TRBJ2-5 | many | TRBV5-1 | TGCGCCAGCAGCTTGATGACTAGCGGGAGCGGTGGAGAGACCCAGTACTTC | CASSLMTSGSGGETQYF
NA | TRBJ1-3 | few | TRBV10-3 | TGTGCCATCAGTGCAAGTCAGGGGAATGGAAACACCATATATTTT | CAISASQGNGNTIYF
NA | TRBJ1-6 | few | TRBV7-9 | TGTGCCAGCAGCTCAAGTGGGGGACTTTATAGTTCACCCCTCCACTTT | CASSSSGGLYSSPLHF
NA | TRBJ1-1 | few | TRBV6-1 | TGTGCCACCCTCGCACAGAACACTGAAGCTTTCTTT | CATLAQNTEAFF
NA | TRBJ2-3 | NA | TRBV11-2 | TGTGCCAGCAGCGCTACACGGGACCCCAAACCCACGCAGTATTTT | CASSATRDPKPTQYF
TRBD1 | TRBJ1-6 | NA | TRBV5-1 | TGCGCCAGCACACCGACTCCGGGACAGGGTTATTCACCCCTCCACTTT | CASTPTPGQGYSPLHF
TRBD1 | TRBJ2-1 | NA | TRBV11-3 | TGTGCCAGCAGCTCCAGGACAGGGGGAGGGGGCAATGAGCAGTTCTTC | CASSSRTGGGGNEQFF
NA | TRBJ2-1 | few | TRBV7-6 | TGTGCCAGCAGCCCCGGGAAAACCCTCTACAATGAGCAGTTCTTC | CASSPGKTLYNEQFF
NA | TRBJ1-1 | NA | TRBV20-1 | TGCAGTGCTAGAAAAGACGGAGTACGTTTCGCTTTCTTT | CSARKDGVRFAFF